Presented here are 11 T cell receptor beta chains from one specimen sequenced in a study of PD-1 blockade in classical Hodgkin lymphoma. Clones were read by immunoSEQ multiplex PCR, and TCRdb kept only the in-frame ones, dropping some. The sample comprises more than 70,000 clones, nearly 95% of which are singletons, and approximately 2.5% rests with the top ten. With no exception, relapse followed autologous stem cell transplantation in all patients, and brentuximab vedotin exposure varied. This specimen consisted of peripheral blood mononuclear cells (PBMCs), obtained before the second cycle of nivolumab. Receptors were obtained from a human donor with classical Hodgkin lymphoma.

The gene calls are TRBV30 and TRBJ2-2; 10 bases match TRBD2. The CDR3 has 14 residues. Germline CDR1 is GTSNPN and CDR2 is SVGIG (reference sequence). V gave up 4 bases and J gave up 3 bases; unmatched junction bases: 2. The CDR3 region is CAWKTSGYTGELFF. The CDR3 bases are TGTGCCTGGAAGACTAGCGGGTACACCGGGGAGCTGTTTTTT.

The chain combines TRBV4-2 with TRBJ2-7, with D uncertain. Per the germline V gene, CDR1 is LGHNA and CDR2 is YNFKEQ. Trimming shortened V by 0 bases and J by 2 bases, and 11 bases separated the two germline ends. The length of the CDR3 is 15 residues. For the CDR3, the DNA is TGTGCCAGCAGCCAAGAGCGACGCCTTGCCTACGAGCAGTACTTC. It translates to CASSQERRLAYEQYF.

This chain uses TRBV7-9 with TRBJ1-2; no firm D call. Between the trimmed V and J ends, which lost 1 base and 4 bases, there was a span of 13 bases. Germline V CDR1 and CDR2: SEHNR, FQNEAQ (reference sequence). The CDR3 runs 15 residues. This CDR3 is CASSLEGRFFYGYTF. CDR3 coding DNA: TGTGCCAGCAGCTTAGAAGGGCGATTCTTCTATGGCTACACCTTC.

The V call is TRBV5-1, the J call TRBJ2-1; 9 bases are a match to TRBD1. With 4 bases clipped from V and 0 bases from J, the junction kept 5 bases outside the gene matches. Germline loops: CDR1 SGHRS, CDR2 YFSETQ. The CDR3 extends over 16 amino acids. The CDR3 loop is CASSVQGAGSYNEQFF. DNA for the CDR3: TGCGCCAGCAGCGTACAGGGGGCCGGCTCCTACAATGAGCAGTTCTTC.

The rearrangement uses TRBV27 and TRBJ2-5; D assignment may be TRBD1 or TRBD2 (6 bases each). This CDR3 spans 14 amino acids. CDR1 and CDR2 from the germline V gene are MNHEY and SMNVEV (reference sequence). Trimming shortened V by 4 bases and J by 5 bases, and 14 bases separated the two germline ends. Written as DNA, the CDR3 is TGTGCCAGCAGTTCTACTTGGGGGGCGGAGACCCAGTACTTC. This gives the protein CASSSTWGAETQYF.

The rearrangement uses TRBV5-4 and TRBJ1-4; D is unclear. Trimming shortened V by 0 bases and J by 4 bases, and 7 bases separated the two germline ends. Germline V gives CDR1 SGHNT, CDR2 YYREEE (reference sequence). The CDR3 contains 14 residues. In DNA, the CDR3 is TGTGCCAGCAGCTTGGCCGGGATTAATGAAAAACTGTTTTTT. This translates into CASSLAGINEKLFF.

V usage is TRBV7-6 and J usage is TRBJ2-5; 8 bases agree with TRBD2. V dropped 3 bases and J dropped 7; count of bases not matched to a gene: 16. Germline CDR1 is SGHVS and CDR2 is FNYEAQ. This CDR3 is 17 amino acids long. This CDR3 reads CASSFRPRSGRAGTQYF. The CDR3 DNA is TGTGCCAGCAGCTTTCGGCCCCGGAGCGGGAGAGCAGGGACCCAGTACTTC. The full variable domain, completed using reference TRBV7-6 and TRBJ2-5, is GAGVSQSPRYKVTKRGQDVALRCDPISGHVSLYWYRQALGQGPEFLTYFNYEAQQDKSGLPNDRFSAERPEGSISTLTIQRTEQRDSAMYRCASSFRPRSGRAGTQYFGPGTRLLVL.

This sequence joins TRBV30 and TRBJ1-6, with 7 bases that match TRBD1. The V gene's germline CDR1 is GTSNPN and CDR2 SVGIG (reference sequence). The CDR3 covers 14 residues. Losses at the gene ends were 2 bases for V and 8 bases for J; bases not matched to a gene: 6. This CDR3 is CAWSRKTGDSPLHF. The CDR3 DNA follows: TGTGCCTGGAGTAGAAAAACAGGGGATTCACCCCTCCACTTT.

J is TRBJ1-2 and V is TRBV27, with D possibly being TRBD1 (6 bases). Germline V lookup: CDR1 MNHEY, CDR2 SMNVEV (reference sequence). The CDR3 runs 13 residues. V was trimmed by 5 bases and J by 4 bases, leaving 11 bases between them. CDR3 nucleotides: TGTGCCAGCAGTCCAGGGGCTTCCTATGGCTACACCTTC. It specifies CASSPGASYGYTF.

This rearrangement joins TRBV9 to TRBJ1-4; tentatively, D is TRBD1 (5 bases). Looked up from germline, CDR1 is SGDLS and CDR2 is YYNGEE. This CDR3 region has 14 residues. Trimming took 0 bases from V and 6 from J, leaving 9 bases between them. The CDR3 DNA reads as TGTGCCAGCAGCGTAGAAGGGGACGATGAAAAACTGTTTTTT. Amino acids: CASSVEGDDEKLFF.

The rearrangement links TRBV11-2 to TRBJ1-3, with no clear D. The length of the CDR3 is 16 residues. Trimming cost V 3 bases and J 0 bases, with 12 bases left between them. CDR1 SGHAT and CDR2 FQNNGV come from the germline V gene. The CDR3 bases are TGTGCCAGCAGCTTGTACGGACCGAGCTCTGGAAACACCATATATTTT. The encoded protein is CASSLYGPSSGNTIYF.